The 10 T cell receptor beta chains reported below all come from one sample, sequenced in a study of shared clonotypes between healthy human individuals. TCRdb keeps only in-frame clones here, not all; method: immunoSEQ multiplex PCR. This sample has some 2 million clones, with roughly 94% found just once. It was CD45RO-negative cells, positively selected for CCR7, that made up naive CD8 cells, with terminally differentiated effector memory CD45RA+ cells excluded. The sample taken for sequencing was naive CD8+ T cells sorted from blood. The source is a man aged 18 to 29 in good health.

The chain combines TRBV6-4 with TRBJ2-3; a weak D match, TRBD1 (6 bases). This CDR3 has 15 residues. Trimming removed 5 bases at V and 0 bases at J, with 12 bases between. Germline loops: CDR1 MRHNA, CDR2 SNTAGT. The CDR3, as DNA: TGTGCCAGCAGTTTCACAGGGCTAAGCACAGATACGCAGTATTTT. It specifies CASSFTGLSTDTQYF.

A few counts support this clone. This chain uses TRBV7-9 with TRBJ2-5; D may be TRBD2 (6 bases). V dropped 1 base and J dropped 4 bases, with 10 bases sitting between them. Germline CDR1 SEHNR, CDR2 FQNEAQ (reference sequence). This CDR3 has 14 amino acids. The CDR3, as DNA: TGTGCCAGCAGCTTAGGGTGGGGAGGAGAGACCCAGTACTTC. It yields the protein CASSLGWGGETQYF.

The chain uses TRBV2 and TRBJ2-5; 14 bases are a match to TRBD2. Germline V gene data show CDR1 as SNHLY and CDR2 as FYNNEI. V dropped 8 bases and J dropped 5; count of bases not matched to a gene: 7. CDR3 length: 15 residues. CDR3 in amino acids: CASGTSGRFSETQYF. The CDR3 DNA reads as TGTGCCAGCGGGACTAGCGGGAGATTCTCCGAGACCCAGTACTTC.

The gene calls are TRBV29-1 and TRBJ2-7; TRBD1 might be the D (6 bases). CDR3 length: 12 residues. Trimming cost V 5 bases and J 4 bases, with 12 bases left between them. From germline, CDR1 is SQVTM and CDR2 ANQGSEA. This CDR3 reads CSVRSQGYEQYF. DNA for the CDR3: TGCAGCGTTAGATCACAGGGATACGAGCAGTACTTC.

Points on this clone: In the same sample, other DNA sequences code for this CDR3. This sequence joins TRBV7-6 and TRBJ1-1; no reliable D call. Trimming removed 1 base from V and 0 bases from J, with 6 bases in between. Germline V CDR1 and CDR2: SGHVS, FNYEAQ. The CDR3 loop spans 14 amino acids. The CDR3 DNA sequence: TGTGCCAGCAGCTTAGGGGGTATGAACACTGAAGCTTTCTTT. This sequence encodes CASSLGGMNTEAFF.

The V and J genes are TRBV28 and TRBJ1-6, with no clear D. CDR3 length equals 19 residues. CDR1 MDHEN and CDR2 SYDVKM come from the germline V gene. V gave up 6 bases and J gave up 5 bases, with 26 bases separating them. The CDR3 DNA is TGTGCCAGCAGCCAGCGGAGCGCGGGTTTCGGCAAGGATAATTCACCCCTCCACTTT. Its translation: CASSQRSAGFGKDNSPLHF.

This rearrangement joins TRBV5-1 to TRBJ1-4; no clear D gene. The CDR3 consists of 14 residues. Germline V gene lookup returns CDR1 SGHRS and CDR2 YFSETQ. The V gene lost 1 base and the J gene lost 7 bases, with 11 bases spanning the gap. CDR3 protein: CASSLYPSGEKLFF. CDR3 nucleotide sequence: TGCGCCAGCAGCTTGTATCCGTCGGGTGAAAAACTGTTTTTT.

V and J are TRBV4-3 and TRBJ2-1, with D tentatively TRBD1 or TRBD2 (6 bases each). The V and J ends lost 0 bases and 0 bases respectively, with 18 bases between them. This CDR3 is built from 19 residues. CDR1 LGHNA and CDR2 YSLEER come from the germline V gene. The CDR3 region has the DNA TGCGCCAGCAGCCAAGAGCAGGCAGGGGTCGGGAGCTCCTACAATGAGCAGTTCTTC. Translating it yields CASSQEQAGVGSSYNEQFF.

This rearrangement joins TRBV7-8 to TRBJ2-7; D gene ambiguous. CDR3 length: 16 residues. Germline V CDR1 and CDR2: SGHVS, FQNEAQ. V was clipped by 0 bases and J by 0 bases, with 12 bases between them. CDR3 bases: TGTGCCAGCAGCTTAGCGGCCGGCCAGAGCTCCTACGAGCAGTACTTC. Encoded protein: CASSLAAGQSSYEQYF.

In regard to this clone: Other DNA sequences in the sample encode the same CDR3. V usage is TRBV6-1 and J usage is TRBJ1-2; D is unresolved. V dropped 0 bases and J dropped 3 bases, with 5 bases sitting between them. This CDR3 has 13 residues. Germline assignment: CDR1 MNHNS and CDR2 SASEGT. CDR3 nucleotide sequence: TGTGCCAGCAGTGAAGCCACAGACTATGGCTACACCTTC. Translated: CASSEATDYGYTF.